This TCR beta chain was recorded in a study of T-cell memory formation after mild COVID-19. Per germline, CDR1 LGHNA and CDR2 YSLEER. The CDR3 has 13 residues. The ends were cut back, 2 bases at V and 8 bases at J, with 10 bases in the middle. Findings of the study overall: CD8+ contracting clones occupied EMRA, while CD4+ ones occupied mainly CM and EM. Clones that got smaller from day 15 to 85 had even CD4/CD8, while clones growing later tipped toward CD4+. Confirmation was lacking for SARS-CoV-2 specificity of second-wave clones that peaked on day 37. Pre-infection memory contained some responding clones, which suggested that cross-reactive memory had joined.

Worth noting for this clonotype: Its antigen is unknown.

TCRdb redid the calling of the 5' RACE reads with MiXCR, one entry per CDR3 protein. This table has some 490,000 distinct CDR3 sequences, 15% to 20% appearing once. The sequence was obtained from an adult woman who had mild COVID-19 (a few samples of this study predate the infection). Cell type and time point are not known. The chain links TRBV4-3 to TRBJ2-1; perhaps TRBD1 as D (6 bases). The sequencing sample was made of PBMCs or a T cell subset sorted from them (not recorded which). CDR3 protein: CASSQLRGDEQFF. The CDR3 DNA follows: TGCGCCAGCAGCCAACTCAGGGGCGATGAGCAGTTCTTC.